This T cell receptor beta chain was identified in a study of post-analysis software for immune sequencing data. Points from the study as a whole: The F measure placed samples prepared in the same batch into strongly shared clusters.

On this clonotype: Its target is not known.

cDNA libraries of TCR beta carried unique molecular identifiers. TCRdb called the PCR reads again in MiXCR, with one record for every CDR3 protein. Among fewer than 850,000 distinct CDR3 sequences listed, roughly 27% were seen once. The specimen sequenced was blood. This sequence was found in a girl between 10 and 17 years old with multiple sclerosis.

CDR3 sequence (DNA): TGTGCCAGCAGCCCGGGACATTGGAATACGCAGTATTTT. Translation gives CASSPGHWNTQYF. V gene TRBV12-3 or TRBV12-4 combines with J gene TRBJ2-3; possibly TRBD1 for D (6 bases). Trimming cost V 6 bases and J 7 bases, with 14 bases left between them. The length of the CDR3 is 13 residues.